The 15 T cell receptor beta chains below come from one sample, sequenced in a study of blood T cells in healthy people across ages. A second PCR of 7 to 11 cycles used a sample-barcoded 5' primer and a J-beta primer mix. TCRdb fed the 5' RACE reads into MiXCR, producing one record per CDR3 protein. The repertoire includes roughly 1,100,000 distinct CDR3 sequences, almost 25% of them detected once, and approximately 0.79% sits in the top ten. These data were also filed under a second study, of T cells of mothers and their children.

Sequenced material: blood. The receptors were gathered from a girl aged 2-15 years in good health.

The sample holds a few counts of this clonotype. The CDR3 DNA sequence: TGCAGCGTTGAGGGGGGTTTTATGGAAGAGACCCAGTACTTC. Amino acids: CSVEGGFMEETQYF. V gene TRBV29-1 combines with J gene TRBJ2-5; tentative D call: TRBD2 (6 bases). Per germline, CDR1 SQVTM and CDR2 ANQGSEA. The CDR3 totals 14 residues. V was trimmed by 3 bases and J by 3 bases, leaving 14 bases between them.

This clonotype was observed a single time. J is TRBJ2-1 and V is TRBV4-1; D not certain. The CDR3 runs 17 residues. The germline V gene encodes CDR1 MGHRA and CDR2 YSYEKL. Trimming removed 0 bases at V and 0 bases at J, with 12 bases between. CDR3 bases: TGCGCCAGCAGCCAAGAGATTACGCGGAGCTCCTACAATGAGCAGTTCTTC. Amino acid sequence: CASSQEITRSSYNEQFF.

The chain has TRBV12-5 and TRBJ2-3; D gene ambiguous. The germline gives CDR1 LGHNT, CDR2 FRNRAP. Trimming stripped 5 bases from V and 2 bases from J, with 11 bases between. CDR3 length: 14 residues. The CDR3 region has the DNA TGTGCTAGTGGTCGAAGAGCAGACACAGATACGCAGTATTTT. It specifies CASGRRADTDTQYF. Variable domain in full (rest from reference TRBV12-5 and TRBJ2-3): DARVTQTPRHKVTEMGQEVTMRCQPILGHNTVFWYRQTMMQGLELLAYFRNRAPLDDSGMPKDRFSAEMPDATLATLKIQPSEPRDSAVYFCASGRRADTDTQYFGPGTRLTVL.

The chain employs TRBV7-2 and TRBJ2-5; D is uncertain. The germline V and J ends were trimmed by 0 bases and 4 bases, with 12 bases remaining between them. The CDR3 runs 15 residues. Germline CDR1 is SGHTA and CDR2 is FQGNSA. DNA of the CDR3: TGTGCCAGCAGCTTAGCGTGGCTAATCCTAGAGACCCAGTACTTC. Residues: CASSLAWLILETQYF.

This clonotype was detected only a few times. V is TRBV29-1 and J is TRBJ2-1; 7 bases line up with TRBD2. V dropped 2 bases and J dropped 6; count of bases not matched to a gene: 10. CDR1 is SQVTM, CDR2 ANQGSEA, per germline. This CDR3 comprises 15 residues. The CDR3 protein is CSVEPRAGVVNEQFF. The CDR3 nucleotides are TGCAGCGTTGAACCCAGGGCGGGAGTGGTCAATGAGCAGTTCTTC.

This clonotype was seen once. The V call is TRBV5-1, the J call TRBJ2-2; 9 bases are shared with TRBD2. J gave up 5 bases and V 2 bases, and 7 bases lay outside the gene matches. Germline lookup yields CDR1 SGHRS and CDR2 YFSETQ. The CDR3 contains 16 residues. The CDR3 protein is CASSLGTSGPTGELFF. Written as DNA, the CDR3 is TGCGCCAGCAGCTTAGGAACTAGCGGGCCAACCGGGGAGCTGTTTTTT.

This clonotype was detected only a few times. The genes are TRBV10-3 and TRBJ1-1; possibly TRBD1 for D (5 bases). Germline CDR1 is ENHRY and CDR2 is SYGVKD. Deletions cut 4 bases from V and 6 bases from J, with 21 bases between. The CDR3 is 16 residues long. The CDR3 DNA is TGTGCCATCAGTGCGGGGGAACCGATGCCGACCGCTGAAGCTTTCTTT. Residues: CAISAGEPMPTAEAFF.

This chain joins TRBV10-3 and TRBJ2-3; unclear D gene. V was trimmed by 4 bases and J by 2 bases, leaving 10 bases between them. The germline gives CDR1 ENHRY, CDR2 SYGVKD. The CDR3 is 14 amino acids. The CDR3 bases are TGTGCCATCAGTGTTTCTGAAAACACAGATACGCAGTATTTT. Translated: CAISVSENTDTQYF.

The V gene is TRBV6-5, the J gene TRBJ2-3; 10 positions agree with TRBD2. This CDR3 contains 17 residues. Germline CDR1 reads MNHEY; CDR2 reads SVGAGI. Trimming took 4 bases from V and 5 from J; bases not matched to a gene: 12. Here the CDR3 reads CASSFSGAGGPEDTQYF. As DNA, the CDR3 is TGTGCCAGCAGTTTTTCAGGAGCGGGAGGGCCGGAAGATACGCAGTATTTT.

This clonotype was observed a few times. The chain links TRBV5-6 to TRBJ2-7; a weak D match, TRBD2 (6 bases). Trimming took 0 bases from V and 5 from J, leaving 9 bases between them. This CDR3 has 13 amino acids. CDR1 is SGHDT and CDR2 is YYEEEE in the germline V gene. The CDR3 is CASSLGGLHEQYF. Here the CDR3 DNA reads TGTGCCAGCAGCTTGGGGGGACTCCACGAGCAGTACTTC.

This clonotype was counted a few times. The chain links TRBV20-1 to TRBJ1-5; the D gene is possibly TRBD1 (5 bases). Trimming cost V 2 bases and J 7 bases, with 12 bases left between them. The length of the CDR3 is 13 residues. Germline CDR1 DFQATT, CDR2 SNEGSKA (reference sequence). The DNA of the CDR3 is TGCAGTGCTAGACGGGACGAGGGGCAGCCCCAGCATTTT. Its translation is CSARRDEGQPQHF.

This clonotype was observed a few times. CDR3: CSVEDSGQFFYEQYF. The CDR3 DNA sequence: TGCAGCGTTGAAGATAGCGGACAGTTCTTCTACGAGCAGTACTTC. The V call is TRBV29-1, the J call TRBJ2-5; D is perhaps TRBD1 or TRBD2 (6 bases each). The DNA end lines up better with TRBJ2-7; the J call may be wrong. The CDR3 is 15 amino acids. Germline values: CDR1 SQVTM, CDR2 ANQGSEA.

The count of this clonotype is one. The chain links TRBV29-1 to TRBJ2-1, with a possible D match to TRBD2 (5 bases). CDR3 length: 15 residues. CDR1 and CDR2 (germline): SQVTM, ANQGSEA. V dropped 0 bases and J dropped 6 bases, with 15 bases sitting between them. The CDR3 protein is CSVEDHGVQSNEQFF. The DNA for the CDR3 is TGCAGCGTTGAAGATCACGGGGTGCAGTCCAATGAGCAGTTCTTC.

There are a few counts of this clonotype. The chain combines TRBV4-3 with TRBJ2-7; 11 bases map to TRBD2. The CDR3 length is 16 residues. After removal of 0 bases from V and 2 bases from J, the junction contained 3 bases not matched to a gene. Germline CDR1 reads LGHNA; CDR2 reads YSLEER. The CDR3 spells CASSQDVAGGPYEQYF. The CDR3 nucleotides are TGCGCCAGCAGCCAAGATGTAGCGGGGGGGCCCTACGAGCAGTACTTC.

There are a few counts of this clonotype. This chain connects TRBV20-1 to TRBJ2-3; 12 positions match TRBD2. This CDR3 has 14 residues. J was trimmed by 4 bases and V by 2 bases; bases with no gene match: 1. Per germline, CDR1 DFQATT and CDR2 SNEGSKA (reference sequence). The CDR3 here is CSARLAGGPDTQYF. The CDR3 DNA sequence: TGCAGTGCTAGACTAGCGGGGGGGCCAGATACGCAGTATTTT.